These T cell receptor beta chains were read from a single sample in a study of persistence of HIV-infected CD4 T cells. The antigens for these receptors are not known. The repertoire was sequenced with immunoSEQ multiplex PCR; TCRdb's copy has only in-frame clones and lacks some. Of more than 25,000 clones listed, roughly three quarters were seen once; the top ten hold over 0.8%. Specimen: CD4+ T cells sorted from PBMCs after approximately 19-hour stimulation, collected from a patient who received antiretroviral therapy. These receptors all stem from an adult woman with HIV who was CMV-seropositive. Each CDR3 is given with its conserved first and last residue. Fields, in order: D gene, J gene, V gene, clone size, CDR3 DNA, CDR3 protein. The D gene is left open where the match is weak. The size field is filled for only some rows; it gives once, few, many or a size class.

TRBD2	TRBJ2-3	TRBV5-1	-	TGCGCCAGCAGCTTGGATAGCGGGGAGGCAGATACGCAGTATTTT	CASSLDSGEADTQYF
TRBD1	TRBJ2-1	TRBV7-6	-	TGTGCCAGCAGCACTGCGACAGGGAACAATGAGCAGTTCTTC	CASSTATGNNEQFF
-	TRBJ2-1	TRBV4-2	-	TGTGCCAGCAGCCAAGATGAAAGGCCCTACAATGAGCAGTTCTTC	CASSQDERPYNEQFF
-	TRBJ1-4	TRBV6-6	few	TGTGCCACCAAGGACGGTCCTAATGAAAAACTGTTTTTT	CATKDGPNEKLFF
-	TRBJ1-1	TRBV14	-	TGTGCCAGCAGCCCGACCAGAACGGAGAACACTGAAGCTTTCTTT	CASSPTRTENTEAFF
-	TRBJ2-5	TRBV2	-	TGTGCCAGCCTTTCGGGCTGGGACAGCGGCCGGGAGGCCCAGTACTTC	CASLSGWDSGREAQYF
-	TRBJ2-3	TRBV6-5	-	TGTGCCACCATGGGCACAGATACGCAGTATTTT	CATMGTDTQYF
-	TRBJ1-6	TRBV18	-	TGTGCCAGCTCACCTCAGACAGATTCACCCCTCCACTTT	CASSPQTDSPLHF
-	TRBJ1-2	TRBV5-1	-	TGCGCCAGCAGCCGGGACGGTTCTAACTATGGCTACACCTTC	CASSRDGSNYGYTF
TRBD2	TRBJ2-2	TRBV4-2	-	TGTGCCAGCAGCTCGCCTCGGTCGACTAGCGGGGGGTACACCGGGGAGCTGTTTTTT	CASSSPRSTSGGYTGELFF
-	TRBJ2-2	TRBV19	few	TGTGCCAGTAGTCACAGTTTCACCGGGGAGCTGTTTTTT	CASSHSFTGELFF
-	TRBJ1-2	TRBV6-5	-	TGTGCCAGCAGGTACGGCCAGGAACTTCAAAACTATGGCTACACCTTC	CASRYGQELQNYGYTF
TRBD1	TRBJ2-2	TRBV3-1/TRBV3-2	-	TGTGCCAGCAGTCGGGACAGGGCCACCGGGGAGCTGTTTTTT	CASSRDRATGELFF
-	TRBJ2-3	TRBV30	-	TGTGCCTCCCGCGAAGAAGATACGCAGTATTTT	CASREEDTQYF
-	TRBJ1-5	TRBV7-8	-	TGTGCCAGCAGCTCCGCGGGTTGGGGGGGAAATCAGCCCCAGCATTTT	CASSSAGWGGNQPQHF
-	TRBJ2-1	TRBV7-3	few	TGTGCCAGCAGCTTAATTCCAGGTCGGATGACCTACAATGAGCAGTTCTTC	CASSLIPGRMTYNEQFF
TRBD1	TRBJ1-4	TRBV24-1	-	TGTGCCACCAGTGATGGAAGGACAGGATTTAATGAAAAACTGTTTTTT	CATSDGRTGFNEKLFF
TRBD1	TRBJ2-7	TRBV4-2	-	TGTGCCAGCAGCCCCATCGCACAGGGGGTTTCCTACGAGCAGTACTTC	CASSPIAQGVSYEQYF
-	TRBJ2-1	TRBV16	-	TGTGCCAGCAGCCTCACTCTAGCGACGACCTACAATGAGCAGTTCTTC	CASSLTLATTYNEQFF
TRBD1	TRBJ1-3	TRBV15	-	TGTGCCACCAGCAGAGACAGGGGGCACGGAAACACCATATATTTT	CATSRDRGHGNTIYF
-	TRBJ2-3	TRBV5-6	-	TGTGCCAGCAGCTCTCCCGGAGGTATAGGAACAGATACGCAGTATTTT	CASSSPGGIGTDTQYF
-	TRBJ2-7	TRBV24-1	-	TGTGCCACCAGCACGGGCGATCCACCCTACGAGCAGTACTTC	CATSTGDPPYEQYF
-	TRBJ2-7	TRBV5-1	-	TGCGCCAGCAGCTTGGGACAGCAACCCCTACGAGAGCAGTACTTC	CASSLGQQPLREQYF
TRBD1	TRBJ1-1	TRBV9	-	TGTGCCAGCAGCCCGCGACAGGGTTTGAACACTGAAGCTTTCTTT	CASSPRQGLNTEAFF
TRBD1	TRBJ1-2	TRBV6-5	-	TGTGCCACCTCGGGACAGGGGGCTGGTGGCTACACCTTC	CATSGQGAGGYTF
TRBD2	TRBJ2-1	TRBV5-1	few	TGCGCCAGCAGCTTGGATAGCGGGGGGGCGACTGAGCAGTTCTTC	CASSLDSGGATEQFF
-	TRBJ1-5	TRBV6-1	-	TGTGCCAGCAGTGATTTCGTGAAGGGCTATCAGCCCCAGCATTTT	CASSDFVKGYQPQHF
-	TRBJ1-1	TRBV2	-	TGTGCCAGCAGAAAGCGAGAGAACACTGAAGCTTTCTTT	CASRKRENTEAFF
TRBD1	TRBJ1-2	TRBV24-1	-	TGTGCCACCAGCGCGGACAGGGGAAGCGGCTACACCTTC	CATSADRGSGYTF
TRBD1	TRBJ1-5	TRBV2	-	TGTGCCAGCGCCTCAGGGGGCGATCAGCCCCAGCATTTT	CASASGGDQPQHF
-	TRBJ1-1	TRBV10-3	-	TGTGCCATCACCGCCCGCGCGGGGGAGAACACTGAAGCTTTCTTT	CAITARAGENTEAFF
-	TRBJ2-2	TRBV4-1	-	TGCGCCAGCAGCCATCATACCAGGAGGGGGACCGGGGAGCTGTTTTTT	CASSHHTRRGTGELFF
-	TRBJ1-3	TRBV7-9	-	TGTGCCAGCAGCTTAGAATTTTTTGGAAACACCATATATTTT	CASSLEFFGNTIYF
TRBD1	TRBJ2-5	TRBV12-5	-	TGTGCTAGTGGTTTGGCCAGGGGGGAGACCCAGTACTTC	CASGLARGETQYF
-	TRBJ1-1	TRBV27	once	TGTGCCAGCAGTCTTTTAGGCCCTAATGAAGTTTTCTTT	CASSLLGPNEVFF
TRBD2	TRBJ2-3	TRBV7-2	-	TGTGCCAGCAGTCGGACTAGCGGTAATACGCAGTATTTT	CASSRTSGNTQYF
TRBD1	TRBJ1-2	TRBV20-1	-	TGCAGTGCTTCGACAGGGGCGCGCTACACCTTC	CSASTGARYTF
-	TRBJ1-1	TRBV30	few	TGTGCCTGGGGGGATCAATATCAGAGGAACACTGAAGCTTTCTTT	CAWGDQYQRNTEAFF
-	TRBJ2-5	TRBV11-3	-	TGTGCCAGCAGCTCTCGACAGGGGATGGGGGGGGAGACCCAGTACTTC	CASSSRQGMGGETQYF
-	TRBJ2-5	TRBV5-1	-	TGCGCCAGCAGCTTGAGTAGAGGGGGCGGGGGAGAGACCCAGTACTTC	CASSLSRGGGGETQYF
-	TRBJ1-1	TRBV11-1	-	TGTGCCAGCAGCTTACAGGCCTCGAACACTGAAGCTTTCTTT	CASSLQASNTEAFF
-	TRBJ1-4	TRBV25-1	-	TGTGCCAGCAGTTTGTCAGCAACTGAAAAACTGTTTTTT	CASSLSATEKLFF
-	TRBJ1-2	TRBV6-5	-	TGTGCCAGCGGGGTTTTTAACTATGGCTACACCTTC	CASGVFNYGYTF
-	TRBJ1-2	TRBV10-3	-	TGTGCCATCAGTGATTGGGGGGCACACACCTTC	CAISDWGAHTF
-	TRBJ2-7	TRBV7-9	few	TGTGCCAGCAGCCCGGTGGGGCCCTACGAGCAGTACTTC	CASSPVGPYEQYF
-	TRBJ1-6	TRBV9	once	TGTGCCAGCAGCTCGCGGACAGTTTATAATTCACCCCTCCACTTT	CASSSRTVYNSPLHF
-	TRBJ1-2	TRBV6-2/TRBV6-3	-	TGTGCCACCAGTCGAGCAGGTGGAGCTAACTATGGCTACACCTTC	CATSRAGGANYGYTF
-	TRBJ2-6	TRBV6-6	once	TGTGCCAGCAGTTACTGGGGTGCTGGGGCCAACGTCCTGACTTTC	CASSYWGAGANVLTF
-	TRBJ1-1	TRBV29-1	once	TGCAGCGTTGAAGATATGGGGGCAGGGACTGAAGCTTTCTTT	CSVEDMGAGTEAFF
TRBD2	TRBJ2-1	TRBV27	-	TGTGCCAGCGGAACTAGCGGAACGTACAATGAGCAGTTCTTC	CASGTSGTYNEQFF
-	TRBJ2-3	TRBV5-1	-	TGCGCCAGCGGTCGGGGGGCTGGCACAGATACGCAGTATTTT	CASGRGAGTDTQYF
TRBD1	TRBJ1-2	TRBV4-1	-	TGCGCCAGCAGCCAAGCCAACCGGGACAGTCGTAACTATGGCTACACCTTC	CASSQANRDSRNYGYTF
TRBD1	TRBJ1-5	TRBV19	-	TGTGCCACGATGGACAGGCCAACAAGCGGGCAGCCCCAGCATTTT	CATMDRPTSGQPQHF
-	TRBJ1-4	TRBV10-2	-	TGCGCCAGCAGTGAATCGAATGGGAAACTGTTTTTT	CASSESNGKLFF
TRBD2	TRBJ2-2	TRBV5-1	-	TGCGCCAGCAGCTTGCATCCGACTAGCGCCATGGAAGGGGAGCTGTTTTTT	CASSLHPTSAMEGELFF
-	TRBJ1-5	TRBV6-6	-	TGTGCCAGCAGTTACTTGGACGGGCAGCAGCCCCAGCATTTT	CASSYLDGQQPQHF
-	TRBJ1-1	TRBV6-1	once	TGTGCCAGCAGTGACATATCTGAAGCTTTCTTT	CASSDISEAFF